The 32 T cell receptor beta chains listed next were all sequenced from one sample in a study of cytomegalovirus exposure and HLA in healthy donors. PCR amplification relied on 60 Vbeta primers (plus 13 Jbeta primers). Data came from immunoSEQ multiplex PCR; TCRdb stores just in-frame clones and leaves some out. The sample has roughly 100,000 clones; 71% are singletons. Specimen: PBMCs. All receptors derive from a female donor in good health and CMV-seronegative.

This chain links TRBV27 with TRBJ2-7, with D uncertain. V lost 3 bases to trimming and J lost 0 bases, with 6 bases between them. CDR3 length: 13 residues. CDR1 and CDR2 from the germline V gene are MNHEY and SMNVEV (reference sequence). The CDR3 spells CASSFQHSYEQYF. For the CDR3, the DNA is TGTGCCAGCAGTTTTCAACACTCCTACGAGCAGTACTTC.

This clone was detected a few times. For the CDR3, the DNA is TGCGCCAGCGCTGGGGGGACAGGGGGCTATCAAGAGACCCAGTACTTC. Translated: CASAGGTGGYQETQYF. This chain links TRBV5-1 with TRBJ2-5; 12 positions agree with TRBD1. V trimming: 7 bases; J trimming: 2 bases; junction bases outside the gene matches: 9. The CDR3 has 16 amino acids. Looked up from germline, CDR1 is SGHRS and CDR2 is YFSETQ.

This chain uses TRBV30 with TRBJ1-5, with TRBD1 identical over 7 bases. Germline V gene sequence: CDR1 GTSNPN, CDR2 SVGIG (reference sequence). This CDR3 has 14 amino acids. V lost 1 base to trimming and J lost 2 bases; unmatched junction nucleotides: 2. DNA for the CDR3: TGTGCCTGGAGTGATGGACAGGGCAATCAGCCCCAGCATTTT. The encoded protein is CAWSDGQGNQPQHF.

The CDR3 nucleotides read TGTGCCAGCAGCTTGGGGGGACAGGGGGCAGGATACGAGCAGTACTTC. It encodes CASSLGGQGAGYEQYF. This sequence joins TRBV7-8 and TRBJ2-7; TRBD1 agrees at 12 bases. Germline CDR1 and CDR2: SGHVS and FQNEAQ. Germline trimming cut 3 bases from V and 4 bases from J; bases unmatched to any gene: 7. CDR3 length: 16 residues.

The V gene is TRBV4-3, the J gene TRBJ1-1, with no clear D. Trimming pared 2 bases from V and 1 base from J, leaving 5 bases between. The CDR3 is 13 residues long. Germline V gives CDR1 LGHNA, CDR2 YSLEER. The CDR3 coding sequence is TGCGCCAGCAGCCAAATACAGAACACTGAAGCTTTCTTT. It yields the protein CASSQIQNTEAFF.

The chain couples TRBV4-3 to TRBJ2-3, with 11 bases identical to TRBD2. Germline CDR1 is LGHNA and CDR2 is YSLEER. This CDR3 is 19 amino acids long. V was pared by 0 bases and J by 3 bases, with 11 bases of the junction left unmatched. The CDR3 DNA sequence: TGCGCCAGCAGCCAAGATAGAGACCCGACTAGCGGGATAACAGATACGCAGTATTTT. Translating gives CASSQDRDPTSGITDTQYF.

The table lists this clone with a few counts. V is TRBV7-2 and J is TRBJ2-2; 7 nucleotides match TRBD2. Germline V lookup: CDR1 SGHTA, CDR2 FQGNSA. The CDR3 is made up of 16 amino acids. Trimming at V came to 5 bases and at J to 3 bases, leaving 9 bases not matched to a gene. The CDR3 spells CASSRRGLPYTGELFF. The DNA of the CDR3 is TGTGCCAGCAGCCGGAGGGGACTACCGTACACCGGGGAGCTGTTTTTT.

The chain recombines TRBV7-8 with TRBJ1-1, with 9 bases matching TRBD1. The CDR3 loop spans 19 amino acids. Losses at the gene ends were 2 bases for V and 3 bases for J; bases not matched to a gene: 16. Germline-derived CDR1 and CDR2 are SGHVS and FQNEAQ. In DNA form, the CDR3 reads TGTGCCAGCAGCTTACAATTCCGGGACAGGGCGTCAATGGACACTGAAGCTTTCTTT. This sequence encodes CASSLQFRDRASMDTEAFF. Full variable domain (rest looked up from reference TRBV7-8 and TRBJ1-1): GAGVSQSPRYKVAKRGQDVALRCDPISGHVSLFWYQQALGQGPEFLTYFQNEAQLDKSGLPSDRFFAERPEGSVSTLKIQRTQQEDSAVYLCASSLQFRDRASMDTEAFFGQGTRLTVV.

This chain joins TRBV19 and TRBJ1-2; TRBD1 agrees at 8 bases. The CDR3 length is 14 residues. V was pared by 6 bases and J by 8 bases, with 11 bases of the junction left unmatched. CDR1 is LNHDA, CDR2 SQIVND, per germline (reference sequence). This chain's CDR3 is CASRGTGRRWGYTF. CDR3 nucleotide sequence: TGTGCCAGTAGGGGGACAGGACGCCGGTGGGGCTACACCTTC.

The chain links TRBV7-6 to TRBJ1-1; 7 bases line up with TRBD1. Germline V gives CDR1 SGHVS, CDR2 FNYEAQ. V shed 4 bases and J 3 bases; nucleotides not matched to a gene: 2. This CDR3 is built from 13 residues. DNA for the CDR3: TGTGCCAGCAGCTCAGGGGGTTACACTGAAGCTTTCTTT. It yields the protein CASSSGGYTEAFF.

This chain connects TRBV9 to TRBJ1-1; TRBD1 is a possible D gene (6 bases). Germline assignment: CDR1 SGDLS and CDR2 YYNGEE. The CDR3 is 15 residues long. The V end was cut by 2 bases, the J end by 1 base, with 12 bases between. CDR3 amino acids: CASSVLDSPNTEAFF. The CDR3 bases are TGTGCCAGCAGCGTGTTGGACAGTCCGAACACTGAAGCTTTCTTT.

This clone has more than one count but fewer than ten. CDR3 sequence: CASSYGGRAYEQYF. In nucleotides, the CDR3 is TGTGCCAGCAGTTACGGCGGCAGGGCCTACGAGCAGTACTTC. The V call is TRBV6-5, the J call TRBJ2-7; the D gene is possibly TRBD1 (5 bases). Germline CDR1 reads MNHEY; CDR2 reads SVGAGI. V gave up 2 bases and J gave up 2 bases, with 10 bases separating them. This CDR3 spans 14 amino acids.

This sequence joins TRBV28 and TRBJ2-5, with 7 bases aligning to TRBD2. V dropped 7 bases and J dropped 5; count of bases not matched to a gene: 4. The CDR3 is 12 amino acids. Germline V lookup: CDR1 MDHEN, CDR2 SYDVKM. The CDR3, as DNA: TGTGCCAGCACGGGAGGCTGGGAGACCCAGTACTTC. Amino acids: CASTGGWETQYF.

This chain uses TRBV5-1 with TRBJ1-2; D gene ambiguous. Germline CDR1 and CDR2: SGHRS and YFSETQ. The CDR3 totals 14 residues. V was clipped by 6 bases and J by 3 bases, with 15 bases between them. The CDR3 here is CASTPSTTDYGYTF. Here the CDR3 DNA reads TGCGCCAGCACCCCGTCGACAACCGACTATGGCTACACCTTC.

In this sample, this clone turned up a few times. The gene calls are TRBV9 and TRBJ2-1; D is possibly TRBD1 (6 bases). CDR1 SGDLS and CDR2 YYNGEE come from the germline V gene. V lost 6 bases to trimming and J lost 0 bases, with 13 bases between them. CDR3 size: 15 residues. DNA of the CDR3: TGTGCCAGCAACACCCGGGACACCTCCTACAATGAGCAGTTCTTC. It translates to CASNTRDTSYNEQFF.

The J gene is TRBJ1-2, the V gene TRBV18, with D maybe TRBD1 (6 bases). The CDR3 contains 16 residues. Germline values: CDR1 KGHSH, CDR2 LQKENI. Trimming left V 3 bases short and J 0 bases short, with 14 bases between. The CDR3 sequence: CASSPGTPSTNYGYTF. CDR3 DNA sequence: TGTGCCAGCTCACCCGGGACACCTTCAACTAACTATGGCTACACCTTC.

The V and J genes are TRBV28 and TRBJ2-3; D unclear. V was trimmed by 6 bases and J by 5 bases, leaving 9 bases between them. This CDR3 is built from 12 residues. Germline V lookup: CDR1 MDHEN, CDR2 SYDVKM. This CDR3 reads CASSARRDTQYF. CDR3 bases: TGTGCCAGCAGCGCGCGGAGAGATACGCAGTATTTT.

CDR3 sequence: CASSVGDRATGELFF. In DNA form, the CDR3 reads TGTGCCAGCAGCGTAGGGGACAGGGCCACCGGGGAGCTGTTTTTT. This chain links TRBV9 with TRBJ2-2; 9 nucleotides line up with TRBD1. With 0 bases clipped from V and 4 bases from J, the junction kept 1 base outside the gene matches. The CDR3 covers 15 residues. In germline, CDR1 is SGDLS, CDR2 YYNGEE.

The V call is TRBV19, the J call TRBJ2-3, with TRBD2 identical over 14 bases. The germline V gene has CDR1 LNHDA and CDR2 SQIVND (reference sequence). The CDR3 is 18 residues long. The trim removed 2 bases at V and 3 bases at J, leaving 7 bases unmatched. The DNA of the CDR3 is TGTGCCAGTAGTATATCGGGACTAGCGGGAGTTATAACAGATACGCAGTATTTT. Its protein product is CASSISGLAGVITDTQYF.

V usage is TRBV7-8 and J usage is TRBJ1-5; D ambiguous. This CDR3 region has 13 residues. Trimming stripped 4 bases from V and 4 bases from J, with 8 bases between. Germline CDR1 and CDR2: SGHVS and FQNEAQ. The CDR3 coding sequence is TGTGCCAGCAGCTGGCAGGCAAATCAGCCCCAGCATTTT. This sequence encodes CASSWQANQPQHF.

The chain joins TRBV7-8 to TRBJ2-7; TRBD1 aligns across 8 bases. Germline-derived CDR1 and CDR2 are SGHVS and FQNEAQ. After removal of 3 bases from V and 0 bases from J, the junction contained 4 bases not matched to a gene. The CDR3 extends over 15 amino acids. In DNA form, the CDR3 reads TGTGCCAGCAGCTTTCGACAGGGGAGCTCCTACGAGCAGTACTTC. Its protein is CASSFRQGSSYEQYF.

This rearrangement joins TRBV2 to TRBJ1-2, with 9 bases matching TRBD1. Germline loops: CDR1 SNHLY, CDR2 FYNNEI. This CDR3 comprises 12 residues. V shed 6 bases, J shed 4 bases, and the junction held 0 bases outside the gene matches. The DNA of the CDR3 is TGTGCCAGCAGACAGGGGGCCTATGGCTACACCTTC. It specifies CASRQGAYGYTF.

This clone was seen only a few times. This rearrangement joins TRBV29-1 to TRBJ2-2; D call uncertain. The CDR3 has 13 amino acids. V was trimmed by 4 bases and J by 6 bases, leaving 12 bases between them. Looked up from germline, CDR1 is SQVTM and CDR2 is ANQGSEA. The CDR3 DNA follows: TGCAGCGTTGGTCTAGTCGCGGCCGGGGAGCTGTTTTTT. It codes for CSVGLVAAGELFF.

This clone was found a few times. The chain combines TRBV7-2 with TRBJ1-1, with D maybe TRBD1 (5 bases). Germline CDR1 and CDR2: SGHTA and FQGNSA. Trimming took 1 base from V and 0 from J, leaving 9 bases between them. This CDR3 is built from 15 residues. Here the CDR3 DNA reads TGTGCCAGCAGCTTAGGGGCAGGGCTGAACACTGAAGCTTTCTTT. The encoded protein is CASSLGAGLNTEAFF.

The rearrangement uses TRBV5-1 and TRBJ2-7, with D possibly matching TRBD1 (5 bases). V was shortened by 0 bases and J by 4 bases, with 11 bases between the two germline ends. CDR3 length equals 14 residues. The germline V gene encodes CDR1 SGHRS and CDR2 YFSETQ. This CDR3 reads CASSLGRETYEQYF. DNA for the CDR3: TGCGCCAGCAGCTTGGGCAGGGAAACTTACGAGCAGTACTTC.

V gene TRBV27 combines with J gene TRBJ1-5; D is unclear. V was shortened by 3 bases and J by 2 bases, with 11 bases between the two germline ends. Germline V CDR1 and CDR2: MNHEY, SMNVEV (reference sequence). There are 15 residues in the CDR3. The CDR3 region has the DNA TGTGCCAGCAGTTTTAGTCCAGGCGGCAATCAGCCCCAGCATTTT. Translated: CASSFSPGGNQPQHF.

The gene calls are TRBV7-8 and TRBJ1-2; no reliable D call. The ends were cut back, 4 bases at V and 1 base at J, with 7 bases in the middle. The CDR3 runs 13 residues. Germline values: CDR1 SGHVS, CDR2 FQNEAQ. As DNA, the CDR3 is TGTGCCAGCAGCTCAGACATTAACTATGGCTACACCTTC. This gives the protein CASSSDINYGYTF.

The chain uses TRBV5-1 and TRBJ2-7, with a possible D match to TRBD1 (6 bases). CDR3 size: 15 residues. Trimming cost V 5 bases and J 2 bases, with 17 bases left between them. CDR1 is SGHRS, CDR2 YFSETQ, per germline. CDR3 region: CASSRGSDSTYEQYF. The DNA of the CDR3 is TGCGCCAGCAGTCGGGGCTCGGACAGTACCTACGAGCAGTACTTC.

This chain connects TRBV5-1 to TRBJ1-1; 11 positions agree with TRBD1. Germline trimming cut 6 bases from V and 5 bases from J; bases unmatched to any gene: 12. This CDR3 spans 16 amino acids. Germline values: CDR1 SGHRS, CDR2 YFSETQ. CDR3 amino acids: CASKFDGTGGRTEAFF. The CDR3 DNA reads TGCGCCAGCAAGTTTGACGGGACAGGGGGGAGAACTGAAGCTTTCTTT. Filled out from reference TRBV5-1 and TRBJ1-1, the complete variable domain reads KAGVTQTPRYLIKTRGQQVTLSCSPISGHRSVSWYQQTPGQGLQFLFEYFSETQRNKGNFPGRFSGRQFSNSRSEMNVSTLELGDSALYLCASKFDGTGGRTEAFFGQGTRLTVV.

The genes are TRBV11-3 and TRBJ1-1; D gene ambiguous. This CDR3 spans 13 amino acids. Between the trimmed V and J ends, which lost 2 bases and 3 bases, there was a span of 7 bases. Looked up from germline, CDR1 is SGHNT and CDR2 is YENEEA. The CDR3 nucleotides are TGTGCCAGCAGCTTATCCCCCGACACTGAAGCTTTCTTT. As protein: CASSLSPDTEAFF.

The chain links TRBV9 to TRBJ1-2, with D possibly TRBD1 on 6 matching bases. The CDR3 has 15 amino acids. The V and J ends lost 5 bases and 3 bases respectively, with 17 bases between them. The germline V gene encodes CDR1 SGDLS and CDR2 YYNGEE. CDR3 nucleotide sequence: TGTGCCAGCAGTTTGGGGGCAGCGAGTCACTATGGCTACACCTTC. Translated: CASSLGAASHYGYTF. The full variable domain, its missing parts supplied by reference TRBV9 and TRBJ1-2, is DSGVTQTPKHLITATGQRVTLRCSPRSGDLSVYWYQQSLDQGLQFLIQYYNGEERAKGNILERFSAQQFPDLHSELNLSSLELGDSALYFCASSLGAASHYGYTFGSGTRLTVV.

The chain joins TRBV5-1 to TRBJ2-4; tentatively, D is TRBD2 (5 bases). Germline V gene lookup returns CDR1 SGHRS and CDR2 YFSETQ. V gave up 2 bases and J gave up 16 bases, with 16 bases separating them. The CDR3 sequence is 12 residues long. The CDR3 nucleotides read TGCGCCAGCAGCTTACTTATTCGCGGGTTTTACTTC. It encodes CASSLLIRGFYF.